These 23 T cell receptor beta chains came from one sample sequenced in a study of T cell changes during pregnancy in multiple sclerosis (dated by TCRdb to between 2018 and 2021). Library generation was performed with the immunoSEQ multiplex PCR assay. Held by TCRdb, this immuneACCESS table contains in-frame sequences only and omits some clones. Under half of the omission traces to an unresolved V gene where checked; the cause of the rest is unknown. Here the sample has just under 95,000 clones; 80% to 95% occur a single time. Over 2% of the sample comes from the top ten. Specimen: peripheral blood, collected in the first trimester of pregnancy. The source is a female donor with multiple sclerosis, enrolled in a pregnancy study.

The chain employs TRBV6-4 and TRBJ2-3, with D unclear. Germline lookup yields CDR1 MRHNA and CDR2 SNTAGT. The V and J ends lost 5 bases and 2 bases respectively, with 8 bases between them. The CDR3 runs 13 residues. In DNA form, the CDR3 reads TGTGCCAGCAGTCGCGACTCCACAGATACGCAGTATTTT. This gives the protein CASSRDSTDTQYF.

V and J are TRBV28 and TRBJ1-1; maybe TRBD1 (6 bases). Germline CDR1 MDHEN, CDR2 SYDVKM. The CDR3 sequence is 14 residues long. The V end lost 7 bases, the J end lost 4 bases, and 16 bases lay between the germline ends. CDR3 protein: CASKIGGLGTEAFF. The CDR3 DNA reads as TGTGCCAGCAAAATAGGGGGTTTGGGCACTGAAGCTTTCTTT.

The chain joins TRBV30 to TRBJ1-3; TRBD1 matches 9 bases. From germline, CDR1 is GTSNPN and CDR2 SVGIG (reference sequence). The CDR3 loop spans 14 amino acids. V shed 4 bases, J shed 11 bases, and the junction held 12 bases outside the gene matches. The CDR3 region has the DNA TGTGCCTGGATCCTGGGACAGGGACCCGGTTCCATATATTTT. The encoded protein is CAWILGQGPGSIYF.

The genes are TRBV30 and TRBJ2-5; 7 bases are a match to TRBD2. V shed 5 bases, J shed 5 bases, and the junction held 11 bases outside the gene matches. The germline CDR1 and CDR2 sequences are GTSNPN and SVGIG (reference sequence). The CDR3 has 14 amino acids. CDR3 loop: CAWWGPDGGETQYF. DNA for the CDR3: TGTGCCTGGTGGGGTCCTGACGGGGGGGAGACCCAGTACTTC.

The rearrangement joins TRBV27 to TRBJ2-3; 9 bases are a match to TRBD2. With V trimmed by 2 bases and J by 0 bases, 9 bases remained unmatched. The germline gives CDR1 MNHEY, CDR2 SMNVEV (reference sequence). The CDR3 runs to 18 residues. CDR3 protein: CASSLSLAGVSSTDTQYF. CDR3 sequence (DNA): TGTGCCAGCAGTTTAAGTTTAGCGGGAGTTTCTAGCACAGATACGCAGTATTTT.

This rearrangement joins TRBV7-6 to TRBJ2-7; 15 bases line up with TRBD2. V shed 5 bases and J 6 bases; nucleotides not matched to a gene: 8. The CDR3 contains 16 residues. The germline V gene encodes CDR1 SGHVS and CDR2 FNYEAQ. The CDR3 DNA follows: TGTGCCAGCAGCGGCGGACTAGCGGGAGGGAGGTGCGAGCAGTACTTC. As protein: CASSGGLAGGRCEQYF.

V and J are TRBV2 and TRBJ2-1; 8 nucleotides line up with TRBD1. With 0 bases clipped from V and 9 bases from J, the junction kept 4 bases outside the gene matches. The germline CDR1 and CDR2 sequences are SNHLY and FYNNEI. The CDR3 length is 14 residues. The CDR3 reads CASSEATGVSEQFF. In DNA form, the CDR3 reads TGTGCCAGCAGTGAAGCGACAGGGGTCAGTGAGCAGTTCTTC. Together with reference TRBV2 and TRBJ2-1, the CDR3 gives the full variable domain: EPEVTQTPSHQVTQMGQEVILRCVPISNHLYFYWYRQILGQKVEFLVSFYNNEISEKSEIFDDQFSVERPDGSNFTLKIRSTKLEDSAMYFCASSEATGVSEQFFGPGTRLTVL.

This clone was observed once. The J gene is TRBJ2-7, the V gene TRBV5-1, with 8 bases identical to TRBD2. CDR3 size: 15 residues. After removal of 0 bases from V and 4 bases from J, the junction contained 6 bases not matched to a gene. CDR1 is SGHRS, CDR2 YFSETQ, per germline. CDR3 DNA sequence: TGCGCCAGCAGCTTGGCGAGCGGGAGAGGTTACGAGCAGTACTTC. This codes for CASSLASGRGYEQYF.

The chain combines TRBV5-5 with TRBJ2-1; TRBD2 matches 8 bases. CDR3 size: 16 residues. The trim removed 4 bases at V and 0 bases at J, leaving 6 bases unmatched. Germline CDR1 SGHKS, CDR2 YYEKEE (reference sequence). The chain's CDR3 is CASSPAGAISYNEQFF. In DNA, the CDR3 is TGTGCCAGCAGCCCAGCGGGAGCGATCTCCTACAATGAGCAGTTCTTC.

The gene calls are TRBV10-2 and TRBJ1-1, with a weak D call TRBD1 (6 bases). CDR1 and CDR2 (germline): WSHSY, SAAADI. CDR3 size: 12 residues. Trimming stripped 6 bases from V and 2 bases from J, with 7 bases between. CDR3 sequence: CASRDSNTEAFF. The CDR3 DNA is TGCGCCAGCAGGGACAGCAACACTGAAGCTTTCTTT.

The CDR3, as DNA: TGTGCCATCAGTGAAACGACAGGTCTCTACGAGCAGTACTTC. Translation gives CAISETTGLYEQYF. The chain joins TRBV10-3 to TRBJ2-7; D is possibly TRBD1 (6 bases). The germline V and J ends were trimmed by 3 bases and 3 bases, with 12 bases remaining between them. CDR1 is ENHRY, CDR2 SYGVKD, per germline. The CDR3 totals 14 residues.

The chain uses TRBV5-5 and TRBJ2-7, with 7 bases that match TRBD1. The germline gives CDR1 SGHKS, CDR2 YYEKEE (reference sequence). The CDR3 covers 14 residues. The junction had 4 bases not matched to a gene; V was cut back by 4 bases and J by 0 bases. The CDR3, as DNA: TGTGCCAGCAGCCGGGACAGTAGCTCCTACGAGCAGTACTTC. Its translation is CASSRDSSSYEQYF.

The chain carries TRBV11-3 and TRBJ2-1, with D possibly being TRBD1 (6 bases). V lost 5 bases to trimming and J lost 5 bases, with 16 bases between them. The CDR3 totals 15 residues. Germline V gives CDR1 SGHNT, CDR2 YENEEA. The CDR3 DNA follows: TGTGCCAGCAGCGTATCCTCAGGGGCCCACAATGAGCAGTTCTTC. Encoded protein: CASSVSSGAHNEQFF.

CDR3 residues: CASSLNSNEKLFF. For the CDR3, the DNA is TGTGCCAGCAGCCTAAACAGTAATGAAAAACTGTTTTTT. This chain uses TRBV7-9 with TRBJ1-4; no definite D call. The CDR3 has 13 amino acids. Germline CDR1 and CDR2: SEHNR and FQNEAQ (reference sequence). With 5 bases removed from V and 4 bases from J, the gap between germline ends came to 8 bases.

V usage is TRBV7-8 and J usage is TRBJ1-5, with 7 bases aligning to TRBD1. The germline CDR1 and CDR2 sequences are SGHVS and FQNEAQ. This CDR3 has 18 residues. V lost 1 base and J lost 5; bases outside the gene matches: 14. CDR3 amino acids: CASSLGAGNRGLYQPQHF. DNA for the CDR3: TGTGCCAGCAGCTTAGGTGCGGGGAACAGGGGCCTCTATCAGCCCCAGCATTTT.

The V call is TRBV5-1, the J call TRBJ2-7; TRBD1 is a possible D gene (5 bases). V was trimmed by 0 bases and J by 3 bases, leaving 10 bases between them. The CDR3 is 14 amino acids. Germline V CDR1 and CDR2: SGHRS, YFSETQ. Here the CDR3 reads CASSLAAGNYEQYF. DNA of the CDR3: TGCGCCAGCAGCTTGGCCGCAGGGAACTACGAGCAGTACTTC.

CDR3 sequence (DNA): TGTGCCAGCAGCGTAGAGCCGGTAAGCGGGTCCTCCTACGAGCAGTACTTC. It encodes CASSVEPVSGSSYEQYF. This sequence joins TRBV9 and TRBJ2-7; D is possibly TRBD2 (6 bases). Germline V CDR1 and CDR2: SGDLS, YYNGEE. CDR3 size: 17 residues. The V and J ends lost 0 bases and 0 bases respectively, with 16 bases between them.

The CDR3 nucleotides are TGTGCCAGCAGCCCAGGGGGGCAGGGGCCCTATGGCTACACCTTC. This encodes CASSPGGQGPYGYTF. V is TRBV7-8 and J is TRBJ1-2; 7 nucleotides agree with TRBD1. The J segment lost 4 bases and the V segment lost 5 bases, leaving 10 bases of the junction unmatched. This CDR3 is built from 15 residues. The germline CDR1 and CDR2 sequences are SGHVS and FQNEAQ. The full variable domain, completed using reference TRBV7-8 and TRBJ1-2, is GAGVSQSPRYKVAKRGQDVALRCDPISGHVSLFWYQQALGQGPEFLTYFQNEAQLDKSGLPSDRFFAERPEGSVSTLKIQRTQQEDSAVYLCASSPGGQGPYGYTFGSGTRLTVV.

J is TRBJ2-5 and V is TRBV29-1; tentative D call: TRBD2 (5 bases). This CDR3 is built from 10 residues. Trimming took 4 bases from V and 5 from J, leaving 5 bases between them. The V gene's germline CDR1 is SQVTM and CDR2 ANQGSEA. CDR3 bases: TGCAGCGTTGGGGAGGAGACCCAGTACTTC. Its translation: CSVGEETQYF.

The J gene is TRBJ2-1, the V gene TRBV9, with TRBD2 matching over 11 bases. This CDR3 region has 11 residues. Per germline, CDR1 SGDLS and CDR2 YYNGEE. J gave up 14 bases and V 7 bases, and 5 bases lay outside the gene matches. CDR3 nucleotide sequence: TGTGCCAGCGGGACTAGCGGCCCAAAGTTCTTC. Its translation: CASGTSGPKFF.

DNA of the CDR3: TGTGCCAGCAGTTCCCCTACAGATACGCAGTATTTT. It encodes CASSSPTDTQYF. The gene calls are TRBV28 and TRBJ2-3; unclear D gene. CDR3 length: 12 amino acids. Trimming pared 4 bases from V and 3 bases from J, leaving 5 bases between. Germline assignment: CDR1 MDHEN and CDR2 SYDVKM.

The J gene is TRBJ2-5, the V gene TRBV25-1, with D possibly matching TRBD2 (6 bases). This CDR3 has 13 amino acids. Germline values: CDR1 MGHDK, CDR2 SYGVNS. V lost 3 bases to trimming and J lost 3 bases, with 8 bases between them. The CDR3: CASSDGGEETQYF. The CDR3 DNA reads TGTGCCAGCAGTGACGGCGGGGAAGAGACCCAGTACTTC.

The table lists this clone with a few counts. The rearrangement joins TRBV5-6 to TRBJ2-1; 12 nucleotides match TRBD2. Trimming cost V 3 bases and J 0 bases; bases outside gene matches: 10. Germline V gives CDR1 SGHDT, CDR2 YYEEEE. The CDR3 loop spans 19 amino acids. The CDR3, as DNA: TGTGCCAGCAGCTCACCACTAGCGGGAGGCTCCTTCTCCTACAATGAGCAGTTCTTC. Translating gives CASSSPLAGGSFSYNEQFF. Variable domain in full (rest from reference TRBV5-6 and TRBJ2-1): DAGVTQSPTHLIKTRGQQVTLRCSPKSGHDTVSWYQQALGQGPQFIFQYYEEEERQRGNFPDRFSGHQFPNYSSELNVNALLLGDSALYLCASSSPLAGGSFSYNEQFFGPGTRLTVL.